This T cell receptor (beta chain) was documented in a study of CD8+CD57+ T cells in acquired aplastic anemia. This clonotype has just one count. V lost 5 bases to trimming and J lost 3 bases, with 16 bases between them. This CDR3 spans 15 amino acids. Germline assignment: CDR1 SGHTA and CDR2 FQGNSA. Profiles of TCR beta VDJ and CDR3 were generated from a genomic DNA template. TCRdb itself ran the reads through MiXCR, one entry per CDR3 protein. The sample lists under 75,000 distinct CDR3 sequences, 50% to 55% occurring once. Sequencing used sorted CD4+, CD8+, or CD8+CD57+ T cells (not recorded which) from PBMCs. The receptor was derived from a human donor in good health, serving as a control. The J gene is TRBJ2-5, the V gene TRBV7-2, with a tentative D call TRBD2 (6 bases). CDR3 loop: CASSPQGLRKETQYF. The CDR3, as DNA: TGTGCCAGCAGCCCTCAGGGACTCCGTAAAGAGACCCAGTACTTC. Drawing the rest from reference TRBV7-2 and TRBJ2-5, the complete variable domain is GAGVSQSPSNKVTEKGKDVELRCDPISGHTALYWYRQSLGQGLEFLIYFQGNSAPDKSGLPSDRFSAERTGGSVSTLTIQRTQQEDSAVYLCASSPQGLRKETQYFGPGTRLLVL.